This T cell receptor beta chain was recovered during a study of type 1 regulatory T cells. Study as a whole: T-allo10 is an in vitro-generated, Tr1-enriched CD4 T cell product specific for alloantigen.

T-allo10 cells from the graft donor were described as anergic, host-alloantigen-specific, and alloantigen-specific suppressors. A single record per CDR3 protein comes from TCRdb applying MiXCR to the reads. Among around 6,200 distinct CDR3 sequences listed, under 30% were seen once. This clonotype appeared many times. Its antigen is unknown. The CDR3 spans 13 residues. Per the germline V gene, CDR1 is SQVTM and CDR2 is ANQGSEA. V was pared by 4 bases and J by 0 bases, with 0 bases of the junction left unmatched. This sequence originates from a human donor in good health. Sequences were obtained from cultured T cells, either the whole culture or a sorted T cell fraction (not recorded which). The sample's subset: Tr1-enriched cell product generated in vitro against host alloantigens. V and J are TRBV29-1 and TRBJ1-2, with 9 positions matching TRBD1. The CDR3 DNA is TGCAGCGTTGGGGACAGGGCTAACTATGGCTACACCTTC. The encoded protein is CSVGDRANYGYTF.